Listed below are T cell receptor beta chains from one sample, sequenced in a study. Clones were read by immunoSEQ multiplex PCR, and TCRdb kept only the in-frame ones, dropping some. Counted here are around 50,000 clones, approximately 95% occurring once; the ten biggest clones make up about 10%. The sequenced material came from PBMCs. The receptors here all came from a man aged 40-55 years with rheumatoid arthritis. Each CDR3 is given with its conserved first and last residue. Fields, in order: J gene, V gene, CDR3 length, D gene, clone size, CDR3 DNA, CDR3 protein. The D gene is left open where the match is weak. A row's size may be missing; if present it is once, few, many or a size class.

J: TRBJ1-6; V: TRBV7-2; length: 13; D: .; size: .; DNA: TGTGCCAGCAGCTCTATACAGTTGGCACCCCTCCACTTT; CDR3: CASSSIQLAPLHF
J: TRBJ2-1; V: TRBV7-3; length: 16; D: TRBD2; size: .; DNA: TGTGCCAGCAGCCCGGAGGGGACTAGCGGCCACAATGAGCAGTTCTTC; CDR3: CASSPEGTSGHNEQFF
J: TRBJ1-5; V: TRBV28; length: 14; D: .; size: once; DNA: TGTGCCAGCAGTTTGGGGGGTACCCATCAGCCCCAGCATTTT; CDR3: CASSLGGTHQPQHF
J: TRBJ2-3; V: TRBV4-2; length: 15; D: .; size: .; DNA: TGTGCCAGCAGCCAAGTTTCGCAGCAGCCAGATACGCAGTATTTT; CDR3: CASSQVSQQPDTQYF
J: TRBJ2-2; V: TRBV3-1/TRBV3-2; length: 16; D: .; size: .; DNA: TGTGCCAGCAAGAAAACCGGGACAATGAACACCGGGGAGCTGTTTTTT; CDR3: CASKKTGTMNTGELFF
J: TRBJ2-7; V: TRBV30; length: 12; D: .; size: .; DNA: TGTGCCTGGAGTGTACAGCCCTACGAGCAGTACTTC; CDR3: CAWSVQPYEQYF
J: TRBJ1-1; V: TRBV7-9; length: 14; D: .; size: .; DNA: TGTGCCAGCAGCTTAGAAAGCTCCAACACTGAAGCTTTCTTT; CDR3: CASSLESSNTEAFF
J: TRBJ1-4; V: TRBV11-2; length: 13; D: TRBD1; size: .; DNA: TGTGCCAGCAGCGGACAGGATGTTGAAAAACTGTTTTTT; CDR3: CASSGQDVEKLFF
J: TRBJ1-2; V: TRBV7-8; length: 15; D: .; size: .; DNA: TGTGCCAGCAGCTTAATCTTACTGGGGCCCCATGGCTACACCTTC; CDR3: CASSLILLGPHGYTF
J: TRBJ2-7; V: TRBV7-9; length: 13; D: .; size: .; DNA: TGTGCCAGCAGCTTAGGGTCCGGCTACGAGCAGTACTTC; CDR3: CASSLGSGYEQYF
J: TRBJ2-7; V: TRBV27; length: 12; D: .; size: .; DNA: TGTGCCAGCAGTTCCCAGGGCTACGAGCAGTACTTC; CDR3: CASSSQGYEQYF
J: TRBJ2-1; V: TRBV25-1; length: 15; D: TRBD2; size: .; DNA: TGTGCCAGCAGACAGGGACTAGCGGGGCACAATGAGCAGTTCTTC; CDR3: CASRQGLAGHNEQFF
J: TRBJ1-1; V: TRBV6-6; length: 16; D: .; size: .; DNA: TGTGCCAGCAGTTGGGTGGGAGGAGCCCCTAACACTGAAGCTTTCTTT; CDR3: CASSWVGGAPNTEAFF
J: TRBJ1-1; V: TRBV5-6; length: 14; D: .; size: .; DNA: TGTGCCAGCAGCTCCAATACCCTGATTCTTGAAGCTTTCTTT; CDR3: CASSSNTLILEAFF
J: TRBJ1-2; V: TRBV4-1; length: 13; D: .; size: .; DNA: TGCGCCAGCAGCCAAGGTCAGGGACGGGGCTACACCTTC; CDR3: CASSQGQGRGYTF
J: TRBJ2-6; V: TRBV9; length: 16; D: TRBD2; size: .; DNA: TGTGCCAGCACCCCAGGCGGGAGGACTGGGGCCAACGTCCTGACTTTC; CDR3: CASTPGGRTGANVLTF
J: TRBJ1-1; V: TRBV9; length: 14; D: .; size: .; DNA: TGTGCCAGCAGCCCGCGTTGGATGAACACTGAAGCTTTCTTT; CDR3: CASSPRWMNTEAFF
J: TRBJ2-3; V: TRBV25-1; length: 15; D: TRBD1; size: .; DNA: TGTGCCAGCAGTGGCAGACAGGGAAGCACAGATACGCAGTATTTT; CDR3: CASSGRQGSTDTQYF
J: TRBJ1-6; V: TRBV5-1; length: 14; D: .; size: .; DNA: TGCGCCAGCAGCCCGGCACAGGGTAGGTCACCCCTCCACTTT; CDR3: CASSPAQGRSPLHF
J: TRBJ1-5; V: TRBV6-1; length: 15; D: .; size: .; DNA: TGTGCCAGCAGTCTCACCCTCAGGAGCAATCAGCCCCAGCATTTT; CDR3: CASSLTLRSNQPQHF
J: TRBJ2-2; V: TRBV30; length: 14; D: TRBD2; size: .; DNA: TGTGCCTGGGAGCGGGGGCCAGGAACCGGGGAGCTGTTTTTT; CDR3: CAWERGPGTGELFF
J: TRBJ1-2; V: TRBV19; length: 16; D: .; size: .; DNA: TGTGCCAGTAGGACAAACCGGGACACACCTAACTATGGCTACACCTTC; CDR3: CASRTNRDTPNYGYTF